The text below deals with one T cell receptor beta chain. This record comes from a study of blood T cell repertoires in COVID-19. This CDR3 spans 16 amino acids. Germline trimming cut 2 bases from V and 3 bases from J; bases unmatched to any gene: 6. Germline CDR1 MNHEY, CDR2 SVGAGI. Sequencing used immunoSEQ multiplex PCR; TCRdb keeps in-frame clones, though not all of them. The data hold about 90,000 clones, with 89% observed a single time. This receptor was taken from a man in his forties or fifties with COVID-19, enrolled during active disease. Sequencing was performed on peripheral blood. This chain connects TRBV6-5 to TRBJ2-7; 11 bases fit TRBD2. The CDR3 DNA reads as TGTGCCAGCAGTTACCCACTTAGCGGGGGGGACTACGAGCAGTACTTC. Residues: CASSYPLSGGDYEQYF.